These T cell receptor beta chains were read from a single sample in a study of T-cell memory formation after mild COVID-19. In TCRdb, the 5' RACE reads were re-called with MiXCR into one record per CDR3 protein. This sample has about 280,000 distinct CDR3 sequences; roughly 8.2% occur once, and the top ten carry about 20%. The source material was PBMCs or a T cell subset sorted from them (not recorded which). Every receptor here comes from a man between 18 and 29 years old who had mild COVID-19 (a few samples of this study predate the infection). Cell type and time point are not known. Each CDR3 is given without its conserved first and last residue. The D gene is left open where the match is weak.

j_gene,d_gene,v_gene,CDR3aa
TRBJ2-4,NA,TRBV20-1,SAREKDGDIQY
TRBJ1-4,NA,TRBV2,ASITGRLSNEKLF
TRBJ1-1,NA,TRBV20-1,SARVAGYTEAF
TRBJ2-3,NA,TRBV29-1,SVGGRFTDTQY
TRBJ2-2,NA,TRBV19,ASSRVPTGELF
TRBJ2-7,TRBD1,TRBV9,ASSVVLTGGPPSYEQY
TRBJ1-2,TRBD1,TRBV6-5,ASSQWTGGYGYT
TRBJ2-2,NA,TRBV10-3,AISGPESSTGELF
TRBJ1-2,TRBD1,TRBV7-2,ASSSQGALYGYT
TRBJ2-1,TRBD1,TRBV15,ATSSSPLTGNEQF
TRBJ2-6,NA,TRBV9,ASSVSAPGANVLT
TRBJ1-4,NA,TRBV5-1,ASRSIPGEEKLF
TRBJ2-2,NA,TRBV5-1,ASIEGSGTGELF
TRBJ2-3,TRBD2,TRBV20-1,SARGLADTDTQY